This T cell receptor beta chain was retrieved from a study of shared clonotypes between healthy human individuals (dated by TCRdb to between 2020 and 2021). About the full investigation: The cohort comprised two women and a few men aged 18 to 49 years. To increase sequencing depth and limit assay-specific biases, TCR repertoire library preparation and sequencing were carried out by different laboratories using diverse techniques. For each donor, three plates each were used for CD4 naive and CD4 memory, two plates were used for CD8 naive, and one plate was used for CD8 memory. To estimate repertoire size and how much clonotype sharing occurs between individuals, the study deeply sequenced the blood TCR repertoires of a handful of healthy adults. Between about 0.94 and 8.9 billion PBMCs per donor were obtained by leukapheresis.

TCR CDR3 regions were amplified from genomic DNA by multiplex PCR using the deep immunoSEQ assay. Genomic DNA extracted from each cell subset was distributed evenly over all wells of several immunoSEQ 96-well plates, and each plate served as one replicate. For sorted subsets, around 0.2 ug genomic DNA, equal to some 30,000 T cell genomes, was loaded into each replicate PCR. The purified libraries were quantified using a Qubit 3.0 fluorometer, sized with a Bioanalyzer 2100, and then quantified again using the KAPA Library Quantification kit. Each immunoSEQ 96-well plate was sequenced on its own single-read 150-cycle Illumina NextSeq 550 flow cell. The paper's processing steps were these. Because the immunoSEQ output held only junctional sequences and lacked quality scores, the filtering could not match the filtering applied to full-length reads. To assign V/J genes and CDR3, sequences were annotated using PyIR, a Python wrapper for IgBLAST v1.9, with IMGT germline references. Reads were removed for weak V/J assignments (E-value above 1e-6), missing CDR3, stop codons, out-of-frame junctions, or ambiguous translated residues. V3J clonotypes were defined by identical inferred V gene, J gene, and CDR3 amino acid sequence. Percentage overlap between repertoires was calculated by dividing the number of shared unique clonotypes by the size of the smaller repertoire. Three approaches were used to assess repertoire richness: RTK rarefaction, the Chao1 estimator, and Recon v2.1 estimates of unobserved clonotypes. For all TCRbeta clonotypes obtained by the gDNA method from a handful of donors, generation probabilities were computed with OLGA. The source is immuneACCESS, and TCRdb retained only in-frame sequences with V and J called. Part of the clones is not carried over; for the studies checked, unresolved V genes explain less than half of this, and the remainder is unexplained. The V and J calls and clone size were taken over from that table, and D and trimming were inferred from the DNA. Within this sample are 2 million to 2.5 million clones, with 93% of them counted one time only. Of the sample, under 0.45% is held by the ten largest clones.

Only a few counts were recorded for this clone. What antigen it recognizes has not been identified. The record has no base qualities; no much larger clone is one base away. Broader findings and caveats from the paper: Pairwise subsampling led to the expectation that sequencing depth would affect the degree of clonotype sharing among donors. Higher generation probabilities were observed for clonotypes shared by all four sorted-subset donors than for non-shared clonotypes. Naive subsets generally had larger estimated clonotype richness than memory subsets did. Sharing across four donors was observed for 5% to 6.5% of naive CD4, 3.5% of naive CD8, roughly 2.4% of memory CD4, and roughly 0.4% of memory CD8 clonotypes. Only blood was sampled, and tissue TCR repertoires likely differ from those in blood. Because the study included a small number of donors, the genetic and exposure-history diversity represented was limited. Rarefaction of sorted-subset datasets indicated incomplete sequencing despite the large sequencing depth.

The donors were healthy, HIV-negative adults who had no recently reported acute infections or vaccinations. Only Caucasian adults living in Nashville, Tennessee, USA were represented among the donors. Magnetic negative selection was used to enrich CD4+ T cells, after which naive cells were positively selected on CD45RA and the negative fraction became the memory subset. After blood collection by leukapheresis, PBMCs were isolated using Ficoll-Histopaque density gradient centrifugation and then cryopreserved in the vapor phase of liquid nitrogen. Analytical flow cytometry was used to check the purity and quantity of each magnetically sorted T cell population. Genomic DNA was isolated from every sorted fraction and measured by UV absorbance on a Nanodrop 2000c. The CDR3 contains 15 residues, cysteine and phenylalanine counted. Left in the record is the CDR3 DNA by itself, 45 bases read in frame from the first base.

The rearrangement joined TRBV1 to TRBJ1-1; TRBD1 is taken as the D call from the table, unchecked against the DNA. TRBV1 is flagged as a pseudogene. The receptor's source is a man between 18 and 29 years old in good health. Some clones in this sample may be carry-over from other donors' samples. Sequencing was performed on naive CD4+ T cells from PBMCs. The meaning of the sample's cell subset or site label: CD45RA+ positively selected. The CDR3 loop reads CTSSQEAQANTEAFF. The DNA sequence reads TGCACCAGCAGCCAAGAGGCCCAGGCGAACACTGAAGCTTTCTTT.